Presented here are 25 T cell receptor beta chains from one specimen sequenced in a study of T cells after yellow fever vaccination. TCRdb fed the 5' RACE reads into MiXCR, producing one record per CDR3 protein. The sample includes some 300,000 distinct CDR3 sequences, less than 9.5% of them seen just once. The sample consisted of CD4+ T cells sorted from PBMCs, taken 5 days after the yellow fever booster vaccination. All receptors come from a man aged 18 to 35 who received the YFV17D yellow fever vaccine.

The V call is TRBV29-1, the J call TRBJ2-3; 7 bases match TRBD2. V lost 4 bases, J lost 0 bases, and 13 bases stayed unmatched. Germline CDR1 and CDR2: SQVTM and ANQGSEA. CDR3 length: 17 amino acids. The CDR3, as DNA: TGCAGCGTTGTGAGAGGCGGGGGTCGCCCAAGCACAGATACGCAGTATTTT. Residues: CSVVRGGGRPSTDTQYF.

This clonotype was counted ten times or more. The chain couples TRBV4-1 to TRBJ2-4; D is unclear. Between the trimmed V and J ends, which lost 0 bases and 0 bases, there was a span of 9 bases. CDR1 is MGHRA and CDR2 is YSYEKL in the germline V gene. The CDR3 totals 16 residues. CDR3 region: CASSQEVGIAKNIQYF. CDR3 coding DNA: TGCGCCAGCAGCCAAGAGGTTGGGATAGCCAAAAACATTCAGTACTTC.

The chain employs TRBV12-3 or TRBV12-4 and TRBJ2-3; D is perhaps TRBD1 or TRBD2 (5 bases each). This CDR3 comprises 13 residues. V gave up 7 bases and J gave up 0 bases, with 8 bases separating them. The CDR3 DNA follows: TGTGCCAGCAAGTGGGGGAGCACAGATACGCAGTATTTT. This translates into CASKWGSTDTQYF.

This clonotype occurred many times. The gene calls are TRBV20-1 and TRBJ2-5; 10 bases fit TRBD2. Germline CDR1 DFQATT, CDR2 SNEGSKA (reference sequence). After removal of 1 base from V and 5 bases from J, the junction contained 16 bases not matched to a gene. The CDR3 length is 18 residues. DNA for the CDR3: TGCAGTGCTAGAGGCCTCAATTTAGCGGGGGGCCAACCGGAGACCCAGTACTTC. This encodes CSARGLNLAGGQPETQYF.

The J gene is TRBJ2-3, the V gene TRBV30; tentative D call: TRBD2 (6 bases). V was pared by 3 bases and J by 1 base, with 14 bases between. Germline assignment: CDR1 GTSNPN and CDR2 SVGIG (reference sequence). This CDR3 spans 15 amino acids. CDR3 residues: CAWSRMGGGTDTQYF. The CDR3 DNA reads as TGTGCCTGGAGCCGCATGGGGGGTGGCACAGATACGCAGTATTTT.

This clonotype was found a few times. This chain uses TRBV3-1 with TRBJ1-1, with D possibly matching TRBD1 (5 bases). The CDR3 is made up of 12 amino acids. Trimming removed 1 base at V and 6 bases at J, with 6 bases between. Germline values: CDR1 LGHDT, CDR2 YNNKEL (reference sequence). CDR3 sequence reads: CASSQVGAEAFF. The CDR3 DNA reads TGTGCCAGCAGCCAAGTGGGGGCTGAAGCTTTCTTT.

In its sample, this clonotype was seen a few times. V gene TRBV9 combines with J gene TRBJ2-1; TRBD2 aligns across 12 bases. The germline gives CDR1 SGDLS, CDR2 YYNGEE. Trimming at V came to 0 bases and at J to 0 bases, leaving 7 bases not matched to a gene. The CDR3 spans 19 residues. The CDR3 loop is CASSVALTSGGSSYNEQFF. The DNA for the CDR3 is TGTGCCAGCAGCGTAGCGCTCACTAGCGGGGGGAGCTCCTACAATGAGCAGTTCTTC. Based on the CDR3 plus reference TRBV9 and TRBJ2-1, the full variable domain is DSGVTQTPKHLITATGQRVTLRCSPRSGDLSVYWYQQSLDQGLQFLIQYYNGEERAKGNILERFSAQQFPDLHSELNLSSLELGDSALYFCASSVALTSGGSSYNEQFFGPGTRLTVL.

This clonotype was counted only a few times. The CDR3, as DNA: TGCAGCGTTAGACAGAGCGGTACCGGGGAGCTGTTTTTT. Amino acid sequence: CSVRQSGTGELFF. The chain uses TRBV29-1 and TRBJ2-2, with D perhaps matching TRBD1 or TRBD2 (5 bases each). Trimming stripped 5 bases from V and 5 bases from J, with 12 bases between. The CDR3 extends over 13 amino acids. Germline CDR1 is SQVTM and CDR2 is ANQGSEA.

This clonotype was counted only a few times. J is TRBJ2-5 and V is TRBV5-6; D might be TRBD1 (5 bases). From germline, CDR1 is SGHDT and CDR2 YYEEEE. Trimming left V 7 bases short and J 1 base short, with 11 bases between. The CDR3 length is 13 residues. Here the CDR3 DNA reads TGTGCCAGCGGCACAGGACCCCAAGAGACCCAGTACTTC. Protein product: CASGTGPQETQYF.

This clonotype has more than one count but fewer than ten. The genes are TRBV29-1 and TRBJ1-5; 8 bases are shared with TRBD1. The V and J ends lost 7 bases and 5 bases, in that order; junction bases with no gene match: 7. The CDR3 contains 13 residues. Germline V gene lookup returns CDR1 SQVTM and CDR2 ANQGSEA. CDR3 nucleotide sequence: TGCAGCGCTTCGACAGGGGATCATCAGCCCCAGCATTTT. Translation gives CSASTGDHQPQHF.

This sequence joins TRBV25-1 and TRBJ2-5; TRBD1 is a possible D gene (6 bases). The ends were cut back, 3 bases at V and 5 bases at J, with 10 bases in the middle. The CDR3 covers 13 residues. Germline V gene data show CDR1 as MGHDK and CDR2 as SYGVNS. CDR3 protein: CASSEGATETQYF. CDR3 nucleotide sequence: TGTGCCAGCAGTGAGGGGGCTACGGAGACCCAGTACTTC.

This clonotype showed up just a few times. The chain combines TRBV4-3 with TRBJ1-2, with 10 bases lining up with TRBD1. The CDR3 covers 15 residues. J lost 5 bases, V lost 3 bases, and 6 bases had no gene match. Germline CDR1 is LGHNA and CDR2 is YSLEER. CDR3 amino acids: CASSHRDRGGYGYTF. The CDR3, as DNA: TGCGCCAGCAGCCACCGGGACAGGGGAGGGTATGGCTACACCTTC.

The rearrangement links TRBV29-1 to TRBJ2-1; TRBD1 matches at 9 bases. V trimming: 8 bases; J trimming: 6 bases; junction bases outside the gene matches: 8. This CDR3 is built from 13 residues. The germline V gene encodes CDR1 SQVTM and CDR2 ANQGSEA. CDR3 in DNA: TGCAGCTCGAGACAGGGGGGTGGCAATGAGCAGTTCTTC. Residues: CSSRQGGGNEQFF.

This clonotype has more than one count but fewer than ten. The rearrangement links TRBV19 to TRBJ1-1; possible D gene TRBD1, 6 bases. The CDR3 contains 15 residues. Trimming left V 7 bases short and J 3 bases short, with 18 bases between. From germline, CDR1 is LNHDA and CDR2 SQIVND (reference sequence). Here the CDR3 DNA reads TGTGCCAGTACCCCTAGAGGGGGATTGGACACTGAAGCTTTCTTT. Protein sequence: CASTPRGGLDTEAFF.

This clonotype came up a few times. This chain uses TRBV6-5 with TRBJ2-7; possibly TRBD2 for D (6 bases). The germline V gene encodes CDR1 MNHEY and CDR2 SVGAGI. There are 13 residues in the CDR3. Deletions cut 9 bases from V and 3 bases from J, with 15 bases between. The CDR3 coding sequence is TGTGCCAGTCGCCGGTTCGGGAGCTACGAGCAGTACTTC. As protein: CASRRFGSYEQYF.

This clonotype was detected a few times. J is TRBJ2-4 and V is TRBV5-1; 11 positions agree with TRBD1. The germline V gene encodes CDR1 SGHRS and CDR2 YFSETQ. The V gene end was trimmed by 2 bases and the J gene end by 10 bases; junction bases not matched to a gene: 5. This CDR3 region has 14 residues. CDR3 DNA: TGCGCCAGCAGCTTTTGGGGACAGGGGGAGATTCAGTACTTC. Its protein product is CASSFWGQGEIQYF.

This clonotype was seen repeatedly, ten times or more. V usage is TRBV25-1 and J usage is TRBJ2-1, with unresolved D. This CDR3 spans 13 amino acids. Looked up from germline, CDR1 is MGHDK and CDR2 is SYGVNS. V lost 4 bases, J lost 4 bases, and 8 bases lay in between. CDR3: CASSVDQYNEQFF. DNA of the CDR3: TGTGCCAGCAGTGTAGACCAATACAATGAGCAGTTCTTC.

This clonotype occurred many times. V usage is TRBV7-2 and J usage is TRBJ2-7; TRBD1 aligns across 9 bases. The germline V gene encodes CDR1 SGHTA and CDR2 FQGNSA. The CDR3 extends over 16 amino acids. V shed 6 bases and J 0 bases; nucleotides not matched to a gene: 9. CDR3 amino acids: CASRPTGGRGSYEQYF. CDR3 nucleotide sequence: TGTGCCAGCAGACCTACAGGGGGCAGAGGCTCCTACGAGCAGTACTTC. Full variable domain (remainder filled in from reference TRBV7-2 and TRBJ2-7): GAGVSQSPSNKVTEKGKDVELRCDPISGHTALYWYRQSLGQGLEFLIYFQGNSAPDKSGLPSDRFSAERTGGSVSTLTIQRTQQEDSAVYLCASRPTGGRGSYEQYFGPGTRLTVT.

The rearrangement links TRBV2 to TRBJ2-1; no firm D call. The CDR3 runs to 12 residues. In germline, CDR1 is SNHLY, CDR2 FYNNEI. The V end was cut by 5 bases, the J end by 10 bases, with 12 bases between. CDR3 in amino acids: CASSLLDQEQFF. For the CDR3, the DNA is TGTGCCAGCAGTCTCCTGGACCAGGAGCAGTTCTTC.

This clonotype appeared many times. The CDR3 nucleotides read TGTGCCAGCAGCCAAGGGGCACAGATGAATCAGCCCCAGCATTTT. It translates to CASSQGAQMNQPQHF. The chain has TRBV3-1 and TRBJ1-5; no firm D call. Trimming removed 1 base from V and 4 bases from J, with 11 bases in between. This CDR3 is 15 amino acids long. Germline V gene sequence: CDR1 LGHDT, CDR2 YNNKEL (reference sequence).

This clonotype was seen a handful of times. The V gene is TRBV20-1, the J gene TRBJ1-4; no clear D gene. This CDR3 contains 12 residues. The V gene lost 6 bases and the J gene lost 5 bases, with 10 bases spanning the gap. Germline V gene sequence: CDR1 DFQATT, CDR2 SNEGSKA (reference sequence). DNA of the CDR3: TGCAGTGCCAACGGACGGAATGAAAAACTGTTTTTT. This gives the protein CSANGRNEKLFF.

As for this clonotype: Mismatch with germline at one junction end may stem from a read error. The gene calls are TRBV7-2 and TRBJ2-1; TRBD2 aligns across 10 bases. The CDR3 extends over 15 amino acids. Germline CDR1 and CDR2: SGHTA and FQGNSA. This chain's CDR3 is CASSASIAGGRGKVF. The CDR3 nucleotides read TGTGCCAGCAGCGCTAGCATAGCGGGGGGCCGGGGCAAGGTCTTC.

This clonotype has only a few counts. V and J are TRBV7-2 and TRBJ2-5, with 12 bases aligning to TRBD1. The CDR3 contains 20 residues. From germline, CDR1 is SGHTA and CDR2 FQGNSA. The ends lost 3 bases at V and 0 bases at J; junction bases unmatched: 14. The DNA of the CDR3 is TGTGCCAGCAGCTTCTGGGGGACAGGGGGCTCTTTCCCGTACCAAGAGACCCAGTACTTC. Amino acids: CASSFWGTGGSFPYQETQYF. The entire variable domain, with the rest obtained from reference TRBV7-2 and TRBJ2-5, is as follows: GAGVSQSPSNKVTEKGKDVELRCDPISGHTALYWYRQSLGQGLEFLIYFQGNSAPDKSGLPSDRFSAERTGGSVSTLTIQRTQQEDSAVYLCASSFWGTGGSFPYQETQYFGPGTRLLVL.

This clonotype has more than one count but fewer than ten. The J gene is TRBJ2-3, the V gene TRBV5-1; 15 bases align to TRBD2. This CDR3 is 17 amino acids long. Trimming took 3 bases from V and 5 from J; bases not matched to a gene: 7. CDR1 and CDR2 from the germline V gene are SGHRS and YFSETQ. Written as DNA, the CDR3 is TGCGCCAGCAGCTCGGGACTAGCGGGGGGCCGGGTAGATACGCAGTATTTT. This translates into CASSSGLAGGRVDTQYF.

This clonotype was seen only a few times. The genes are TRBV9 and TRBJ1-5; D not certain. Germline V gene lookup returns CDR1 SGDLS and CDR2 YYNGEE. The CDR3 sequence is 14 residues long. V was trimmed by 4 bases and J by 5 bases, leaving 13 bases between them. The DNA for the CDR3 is TGTGCCAGCAGCCTCTTCTCCGGGGATCAGCCCCAGCATTTT. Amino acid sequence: CASSLFSGDQPQHF.